The 18 T cell receptor beta chains below all came from one sample that was sequenced in a study of HIV-infected patients and healthy controls (dated 2014 in TCRdb). The library was obtained by 5' RACE. Reads for this sample came from an Illumina MiSeq. TCRdb passed the public sequencing reads through fastp at Q25 and MiXCR, retaining productive beta sequences. Rows are combined by CDR3 protein, so each entry shows the most common genes and DNA. Within this sample are tens of thousands of distinct CDR3 sequences, with about a fifth of them counted one time only. Jointly, the top ten make up more than 1.4% of the sample. Sequencing was carried out using CD4+ T cells from blood. These receptors all come from a human donor in good health.

This clonotype was counted at least ten times. This chain links TRBV3-1 with TRBJ2-6, with no clear D. Deletions cut 3 bases from V and 0 bases from J, with 0 bases between. Germline V CDR1 and CDR2: LGHDT, YNNKEL (reference sequence). The CDR3 is 13 residues long. CDR3 coding DNA: TGTGCCAGCAGCCACTCTGGGGCCAACGTCCTGACTTTC. It specifies CASSHSGANVLTF.

This clonotype was counted between two and nine times. The genes are TRBV28 and TRBJ1-4; D remains unclear. V was pared by 10 bases and J by 0 bases, with 9 bases between. The germline CDR1 and CDR2 sequences are MDHEN and SYDVKM. This CDR3 has 13 amino acids. The DNA for the CDR3 is TGTGCCACCTACAGTGCAACTAATGAAAAACTGTTTTTT. This sequence encodes CATYSATNEKLFF.

This clonotype was seen ten or more times. The V call is TRBV11-2, the J call TRBJ2-5; 7 bases are shared with TRBD2. J was trimmed by 4 bases and V by 5 bases; bases with no gene match: 13. This CDR3 has 16 amino acids. The germline gives CDR1 SGHAT, CDR2 FQNNGV. Here the CDR3 reads CASSAGGGDSLETQYF. CDR3 DNA sequence: TGTGCCAGCAGCGCCGGGGGAGGGGATTCGTTAGAGACCCAGTACTTC.

This clonotype was counted only a few times. CDR3 loop: CASSPRGARGTGELFF. The CDR3 nucleotides read TGTGCCAGCAGCCCTCGGGGGGCCCGGGGCACCGGGGAGCTGTTTTTT. The chain employs TRBV5-6 and TRBJ2-2; a possible D gene is TRBD2 (7 bases). The CDR3 has 16 residues. V was shortened by 4 bases and J by 4 bases, with 17 bases between the two germline ends. The germline V gene encodes CDR1 SGHDT and CDR2 YYEEEE.

This clonotype was counted between two and nine times. This chain uses TRBV20-1 with TRBJ1-4, with TRBD1 matching 7 bases. CDR3 length: 16 residues. Germline V gene lookup returns CDR1 DFQATT and CDR2 SNEGSKA (reference sequence). Trimming cost V 6 bases and J 0 bases; bases outside gene matches: 10. This CDR3 reads CSATDRAAATNEKLFF. CDR3 nucleotide sequence: TGCAGTGCCACCGACAGGGCGGCGGCAACTAATGAAAAACTGTTTTTT.

V and J are TRBV5-4 and TRBJ2-7; a weak D match, TRBD1 (6 bases). The CDR3 length is 13 residues. Germline V gene sequence: CDR1 SGHNT, CDR2 YYREEE (reference sequence). V lost 3 bases to trimming and J lost 2 bases, with 9 bases between them. Here the CDR3 reads CASSSRDTYEQYF. The CDR3 DNA is TGTGCCAGCAGCTCCCGGGACACCTACGAGCAGTACTTC.

The table lists this clonotype with a few counts. The CDR3 DNA reads TGCAGCGTTGAAATCCACCTGAACACTGAAGCTTTCTTT. This encodes CSVEIHLNTEAFF. The chain combines TRBV29-1 with TRBJ1-1; D uncertain. Trimming took 2 bases from V and 0 from J, leaving 7 bases between them. The CDR3 runs to 13 residues. Germline V gene lookup returns CDR1 SQVTM and CDR2 ANQGSEA.

This chain joins TRBV6-5 and TRBJ1-5, with unresolved D. Germline values: CDR1 MNHEY, CDR2 SVGAGI. The CDR3 has 13 amino acids. Deletions cut 2 bases from V and 3 bases from J, with 5 bases between. The CDR3 region is CASSYTFNQPQHF. The CDR3 bases are TGTGCCAGCAGTTACACCTTCAATCAGCCCCAGCATTTT.

V is TRBV20-1 and J is TRBJ1-2; a possible D gene is TRBD1 (5 bases). The CDR3 sequence is 14 residues long. V lost 2 bases and J lost 5, with 15 bases in between. Germline loops: CDR1 DFQATT, CDR2 SNEGSKA (reference sequence). CDR3 region: CSARILGLSYGYTF. In DNA form, the CDR3 reads TGCAGTGCTAGAATCTTGGGACTTTCATATGGCTACACCTTC.

Many counts were recorded for this clonotype. The chain couples TRBV30 to TRBJ1-1; D remains unclear. The CDR3 has 14 amino acids. Trimming took 8 bases from V and 4 from J, leaving 20 bases between them. The germline CDR1 and CDR2 sequences are GTSNPN and SVGIG (reference sequence). CDR3 in amino acids: CAGFKQRLRTEAFF. In DNA, the CDR3 is TGTGCCGGATTCAAACAGAGGCTGCGCACTGAAGCTTTCTTT.

The chain is built from TRBV7-9 and TRBJ1-1; D call uncertain. The V and J ends lost 4 bases and 10 bases respectively, with 10 bases between them. The CDR3 consists of 11 residues. The germline V gene encodes CDR1 SEHNR and CDR2 FQNEAQ (reference sequence). CDR3 in amino acids: CASSSMNGAFF. DNA of the CDR3: TGTGCCAGCAGCTCAATGAATGGAGCTTTCTTT. Complete variable domain (other parts from reference TRBV7-9 and TRBJ1-1): DTGVSQNPRHKITKRGQNVTFRCDPISEHNRLYWYRQTLGQGPEFLTYFQNEAQLEKSRLLSDRFSAERPKGSFSTLEIQRTEQGDSAMYLCASSSMNGAFFGQGTRLTVV.

The gene calls are TRBV18 and TRBJ2-2, with TRBD1 matching 7 bases. This CDR3 contains 17 residues. J was trimmed by 0 bases and V by 5 bases; bases with no gene match: 9. Germline V gives CDR1 KGHSH, CDR2 LQKENI. CDR3 loop: CASSIMTGLANTGELFF. The CDR3 nucleotides are TGTGCCAGCTCAATCATGACAGGGCTCGCGAACACCGGGGAGCTGTTTTTT. Complete variable domain (other parts from reference TRBV18 and TRBJ2-2): NAGVMQNPRHLVRRRGQEARLRCSPMKGHSHVYWYRQLPEEGLKFMVYLQKENIIDESGMPKERFSAEFPKEGPSILRIQQVVRGDSAAYFCASSIMTGLANTGELFFGEGSRLTVL.

This clonotype was detected many times. The gene calls are TRBV28 and TRBJ1-5; the D gene is possibly TRBD1 (5 bases). Deletions cut 2 bases from V and 1 base from J, with 9 bases between. This CDR3 has 15 residues. CDR1 MDHEN and CDR2 SYDVKM come from the germline V gene. The CDR3 nucleotides read TGTGCCAGCAGTTTAGAGGGACTGAGCAATCAGCCCCAGCATTTT. Translated: CASSLEGLSNQPQHF.

This clonotype was detected a few times. The V gene is TRBV29-1, the J gene TRBJ2-7; 9 bases line up with TRBD1. Unmatched junction bases numbered 7, after V lost 6 bases and J lost 4 bases. CDR3 length: 13 residues. Germline CDR1 SQVTM, CDR2 ANQGSEA. The CDR3 sequence: CSVAGTGLYEQYF. In nucleotides, the CDR3 is TGCAGCGTCGCCGGGACAGGGTTGTACGAGCAGTACTTC.

This clonotype came up a few times. This chain joins TRBV7-2 and TRBJ1-3, with D uncertain. The CDR3 totals 15 residues. Trimming removed 1 base from V and 2 bases from J, with 9 bases in between. Germline V CDR1 and CDR2: SGHTA, FQGNSA. Written as DNA, the CDR3 is TGTGCCAGCAGCTTAGAACGGGTCCCTGGAAACACCATATATTTT. Translating it yields CASSLERVPGNTIYF.

The rearrangement uses TRBV5-1 and TRBJ2-3, with D maybe TRBD2 (6 bases). The CDR3 spans 16 residues. Trimming shortened V by 6 bases and J by 0 bases, and 17 bases separated the two germline ends. Germline assignment: CDR1 SGHRS and CDR2 YFSETQ. As DNA, the CDR3 is TGCGCCAGCACCGAACTTCCGGGAGCAAGCACAGATACGCAGTATTTT. It specifies CASTELPGASTDTQYF. Filled out from reference TRBV5-1 and TRBJ2-3, the complete variable domain reads KAGVTQTPRYLIKTRGQQVTLSCSPISGHRSVSWYQQTPGQGLQFLFEYFSETQRNKGNFPGRFSGRQFSNSRSEMNVSTLELGDSALYLCASTELPGASTDTQYFGPGTRLTVL.

This clonotype has a count of ten or more. The chain joins TRBV29-1 to TRBJ2-7; D is perhaps TRBD1 or TRBD2 (6 bases each). Trimming cost V 5 bases and J 6 bases, with 14 bases left between them. The CDR3 length is 12 residues. The V gene's germline CDR1 is SQVTM and CDR2 ANQGSEA. CDR3 residues: CSVLGGMLEQYF. CDR3 in DNA: TGCAGCGTTCTGGGGGGCATGCTCGAGCAGTACTTC.

Ten or more counts support this clonotype. The chain recombines TRBV6-1 with TRBJ2-5; D might be TRBD1 (5 bases). V was cut by 0 bases and J by 7 bases, with 12 bases left in between. The CDR3 is 14 amino acids. Germline CDR1 MNHNS, CDR2 SASEGT. The CDR3 region is CASSEAGHERTQYF. The CDR3 DNA is TGTGCCAGCAGTGAAGCGGGGCACGAGAGGACCCAGTACTTC.